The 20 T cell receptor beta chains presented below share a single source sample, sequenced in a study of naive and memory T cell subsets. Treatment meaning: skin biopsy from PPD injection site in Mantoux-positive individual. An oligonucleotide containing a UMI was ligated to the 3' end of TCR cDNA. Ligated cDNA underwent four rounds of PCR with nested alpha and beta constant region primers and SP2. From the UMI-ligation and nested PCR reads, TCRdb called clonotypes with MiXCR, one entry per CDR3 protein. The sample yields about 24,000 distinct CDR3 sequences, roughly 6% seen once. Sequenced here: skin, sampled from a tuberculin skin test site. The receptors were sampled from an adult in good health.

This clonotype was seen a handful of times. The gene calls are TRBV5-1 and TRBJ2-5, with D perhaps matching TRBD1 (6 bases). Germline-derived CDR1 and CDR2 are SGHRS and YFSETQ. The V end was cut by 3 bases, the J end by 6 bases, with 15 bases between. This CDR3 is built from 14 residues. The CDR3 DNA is TGCGCCAGCAGCTCTGAGACAGGACTGAAGACCCAGTACTTC. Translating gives CASSSETGLKTQYF. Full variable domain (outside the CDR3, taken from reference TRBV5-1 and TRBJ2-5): KAGVTQTPRYLIKTRGQQVTLSCSPISGHRSVSWYQQTPGQGLQFLFEYFSETQRNKGNFPGRFSGRQFSNSRSEMNVSTLELGDSALYLCASSSETGLKTQYFGPGTRLLVL.

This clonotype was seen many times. CDR3 in amino acids: CASTMSSYNSPLHF. The CDR3 DNA sequence: TGTGCCAGTACGATGAGCTCCTATAATTCACCCCTCCACTTT. The rearrangement uses TRBV19 and TRBJ1-6, with D hard to call. From germline, CDR1 is LNHDA and CDR2 SQIVND (reference sequence). V was cut by 7 bases and J by 0 bases, with 7 bases left in between. The CDR3 runs to 14 residues.

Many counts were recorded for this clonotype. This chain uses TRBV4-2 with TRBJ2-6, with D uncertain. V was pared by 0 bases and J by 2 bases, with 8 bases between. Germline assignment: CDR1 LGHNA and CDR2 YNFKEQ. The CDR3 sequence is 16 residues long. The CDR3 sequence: CASSQDNSAGANVLTF. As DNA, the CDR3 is TGTGCCAGCAGCCAAGATAACTCGGCTGGGGCCAACGTCCTGACTTTC.

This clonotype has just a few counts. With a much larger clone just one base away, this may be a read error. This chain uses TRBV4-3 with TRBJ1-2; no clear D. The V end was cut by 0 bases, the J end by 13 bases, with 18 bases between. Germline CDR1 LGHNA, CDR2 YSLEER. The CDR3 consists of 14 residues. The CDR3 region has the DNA TGCGCCAGCAGCCAAGAGGGTACTGACTATGGCGCCACCTTC. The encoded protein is CASSQEGTDYGATF.

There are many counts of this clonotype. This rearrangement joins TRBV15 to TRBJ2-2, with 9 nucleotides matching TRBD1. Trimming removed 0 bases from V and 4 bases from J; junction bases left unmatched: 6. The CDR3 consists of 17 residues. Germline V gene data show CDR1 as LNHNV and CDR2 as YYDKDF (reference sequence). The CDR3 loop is CATSRDLTGGLTGELFF. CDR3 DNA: TGTGCCACCAGCAGAGATCTCACAGGGGGCCTCACCGGGGAGCTGTTTTTT.

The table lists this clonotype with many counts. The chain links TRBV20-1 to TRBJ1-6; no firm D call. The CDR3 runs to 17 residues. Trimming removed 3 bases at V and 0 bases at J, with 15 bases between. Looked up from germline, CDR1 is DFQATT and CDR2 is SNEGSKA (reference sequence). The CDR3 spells CSASLTARSSYNSPLHF. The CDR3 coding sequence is TGCAGTGCTAGCCTTACGGCCAGGAGCTCCTATAATTCACCCCTCCACTTT.

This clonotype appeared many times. The CDR3 here is CASSSPRTTSSYEQYF. The CDR3 bases are TGTGCCAGCAGTTCCCCACGAACGACTAGCTCCTACGAGCAGTACTTC. The chain has TRBV6-5 and TRBJ2-7; tentatively, D is TRBD2 (6 bases). Germline V gene lookup returns CDR1 MNHEY and CDR2 SVGAGI. V lost 4 bases, J lost 0 bases, and 16 bases lay in between. The CDR3 is 16 amino acids.

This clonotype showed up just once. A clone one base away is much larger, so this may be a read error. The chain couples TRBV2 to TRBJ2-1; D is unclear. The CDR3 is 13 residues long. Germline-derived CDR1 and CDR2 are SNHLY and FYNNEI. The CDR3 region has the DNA TGTGCCAGCGGTGAAACCCAAGGCGATGAGCAGTTCTTC. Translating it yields CASGETQGDEQFF.

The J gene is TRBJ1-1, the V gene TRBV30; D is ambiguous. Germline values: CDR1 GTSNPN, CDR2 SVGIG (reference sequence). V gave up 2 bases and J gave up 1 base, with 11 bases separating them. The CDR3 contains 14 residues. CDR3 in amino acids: CAWSPLTPNTEAFF. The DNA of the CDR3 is TGTGCCTGGAGTCCCCTTACTCCGAACACTGAAGCTTTCTTT. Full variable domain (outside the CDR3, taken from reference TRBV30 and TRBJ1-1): SQTIHQWPATLVQPVGSPLSLECTVEGTSNPNLYWYRQAAGRGLQLLFYSVGIGQISSEVPQNLSASRPQDRQFILSSKKLLLSDSGFYLCAWSPLTPNTEAFFGQGTRLTVV.

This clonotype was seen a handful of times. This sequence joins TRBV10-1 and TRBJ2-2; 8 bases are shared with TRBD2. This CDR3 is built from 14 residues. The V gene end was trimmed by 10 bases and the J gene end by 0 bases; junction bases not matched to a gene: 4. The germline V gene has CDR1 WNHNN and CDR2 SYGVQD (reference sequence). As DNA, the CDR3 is TGCGCCAACGCACTAGCGGCGAACACCGGGGAGCTGTTTTTT. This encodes CANALAANTGELFF.

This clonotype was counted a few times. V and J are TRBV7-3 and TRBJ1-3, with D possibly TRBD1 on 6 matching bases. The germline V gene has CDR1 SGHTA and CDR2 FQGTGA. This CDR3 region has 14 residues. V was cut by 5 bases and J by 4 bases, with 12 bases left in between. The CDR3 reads CASSPGTSGNTIYF. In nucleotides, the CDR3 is TGTGCCAGCAGCCCAGGGACATCCGGAAACACCATATATTTT.

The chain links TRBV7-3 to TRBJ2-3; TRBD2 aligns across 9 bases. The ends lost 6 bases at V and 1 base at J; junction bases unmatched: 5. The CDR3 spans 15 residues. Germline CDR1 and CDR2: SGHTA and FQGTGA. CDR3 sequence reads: CASSSSGARTDTQYF. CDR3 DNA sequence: TGTGCCAGCAGTTCTAGCGGGGCCCGCACAGATACGCAGTATTTT.

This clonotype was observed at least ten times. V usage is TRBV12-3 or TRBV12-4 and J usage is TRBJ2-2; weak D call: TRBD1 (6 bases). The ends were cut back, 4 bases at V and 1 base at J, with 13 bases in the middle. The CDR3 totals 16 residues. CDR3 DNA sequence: TGTGCCAGCAGTTCTCTCAGGGGCGGGAACACCGGGGAGCTGTTTTTT. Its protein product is CASSSLRGGNTGELFF.

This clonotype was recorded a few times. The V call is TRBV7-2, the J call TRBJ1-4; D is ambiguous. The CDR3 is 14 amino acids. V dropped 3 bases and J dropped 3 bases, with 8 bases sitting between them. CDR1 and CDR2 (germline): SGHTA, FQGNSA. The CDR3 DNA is TGTGCCAGCAGCTTGGGAGGACCTAATGAAAAACTGTTTTTT. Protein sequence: CASSLGGPNEKLFF.

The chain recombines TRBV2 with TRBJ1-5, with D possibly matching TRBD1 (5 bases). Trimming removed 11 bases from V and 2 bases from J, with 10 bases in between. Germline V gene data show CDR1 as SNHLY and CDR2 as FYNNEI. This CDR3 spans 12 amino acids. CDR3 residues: CARGVGNQPQHF. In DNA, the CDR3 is TGTGCCCGGGGGGTTGGCAATCAGCCCCAGCATTTT. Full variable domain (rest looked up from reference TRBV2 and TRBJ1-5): EPEVTQTPSHQVTQMGQEVILRCVPISNHLYFYWYRQILGQKVEFLVSFYNNEISEKSEIFDDQFSVERPDGSNFTLKIRSTKLEDSAMYFCARGVGNQPQHFGDGTRLSIL.

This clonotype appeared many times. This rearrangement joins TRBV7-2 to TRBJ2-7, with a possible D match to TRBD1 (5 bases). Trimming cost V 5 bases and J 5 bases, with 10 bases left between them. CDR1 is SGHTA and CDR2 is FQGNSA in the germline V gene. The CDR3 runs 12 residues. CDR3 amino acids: CASSARTNEQYF. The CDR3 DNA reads TGTGCCAGCAGCGCCCGGACAAACGAGCAGTACTTC.

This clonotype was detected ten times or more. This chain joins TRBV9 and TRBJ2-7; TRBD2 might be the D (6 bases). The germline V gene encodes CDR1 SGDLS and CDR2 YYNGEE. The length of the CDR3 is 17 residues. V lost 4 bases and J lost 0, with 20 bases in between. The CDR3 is CASSPWTPGRSSYEQYF. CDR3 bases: TGTGCCAGCAGCCCCTGGACACCGGGGAGGAGCTCCTACGAGCAGTACTTC.

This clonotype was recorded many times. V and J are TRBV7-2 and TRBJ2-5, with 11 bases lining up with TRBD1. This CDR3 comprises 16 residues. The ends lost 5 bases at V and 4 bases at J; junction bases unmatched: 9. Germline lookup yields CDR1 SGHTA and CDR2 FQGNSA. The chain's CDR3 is CASSLGQGAFRETQYF. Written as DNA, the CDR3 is TGTGCCAGCAGCCTAGGACAGGGGGCGTTCAGAGAGACCCAGTACTTC.

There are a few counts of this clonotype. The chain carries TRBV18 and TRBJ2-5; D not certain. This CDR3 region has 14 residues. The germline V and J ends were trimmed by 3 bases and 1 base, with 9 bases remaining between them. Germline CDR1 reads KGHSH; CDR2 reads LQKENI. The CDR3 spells CASSPPTSQETQYF. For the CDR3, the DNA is TGTGCCAGCTCACCTCCGACAAGCCAAGAGACCCAGTACTTC.

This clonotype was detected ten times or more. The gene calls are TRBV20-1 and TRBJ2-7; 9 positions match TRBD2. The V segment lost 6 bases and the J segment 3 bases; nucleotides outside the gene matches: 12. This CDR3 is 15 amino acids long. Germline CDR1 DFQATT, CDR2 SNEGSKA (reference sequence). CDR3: CSAKGLAGVFYEQYF. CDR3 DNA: TGCAGTGCGAAGGGACTAGCTGGAGTATTCTACGAGCAGTACTTC.